This TCR beta chain came from a study of cytomegalovirus exposure and HLA in healthy donors (dated by TCRdb to 2016 to 2017). A note on the overall study: According to a later analysis, one platform produced both the 120 validation repertoires and the roughly 650 repertoires of the first cohort. The study aimed to test whether signatures of past pathogen exposure could be identified by cataloging public T cell receptors. In addition to the first cohort of roughly 700 subjects, a separate validation cohort of 120 different subjects was used. High-throughput TCR immunosequencing, statistical association of individual TCRs with disease status, and machine learning were combined to predict cytomegalovirus infection status. Study-level results and caveats: While some public TCRs were present in many individuals, most TCR sequences turned up only very rarely across donors. In the study, roughly 160 TCR beta chains were listed as associated with cytomegalovirus. A few of the identified cytomegalovirus-associated TCR beta chains were confirmed in vitro to be specific for cytomegalovirus antigens. Cytomegalovirus status was reported to be diagnosed by the classifier with high specificity and sensitivity in both the original and validation cohorts. All 110 or so repertoires were used to score co-occurrence in the validation cohort in a later analysis, because that analysis had no HLA typing for the cohort. Subsequent analysis determined that TCRs grouped into clusters in the first cohort also showed a tendency toward co-occurrence across the 90 to 150 validation repertoires, and 85% to 95% of cluster scores exceeded 0. The authors suggested that the approach could potentially be extended to other disease states and immunological phenotypes.

To prepare the library, the immunoSEQ multiplex PCR assay was applied. The published analysis was carried out like this. A statistical classification framework was built to diagnose cytomegalovirus status from the catalog of TCR beta chain sequences. TCRdb limited this immuneACCESS table to in-frame rearrangements with V and J called. A share of clones is missing; checked studies link under half to unresolved V genes, and the rest is unexplained. The V and J calls and clone size come from that table; D and trimming were worked out from the DNA. Within this sample are about 150,000 clones, with just under 90% of them counted one time only. Of the sample, roughly 6.4% falls within the top ten clones. Separate from the roughly 700-subject first cohort, the validation cohort of 120 subjects was the group to which the donors belonged. To note about this clone: The clone's antigen remains unknown. Per-nucleotide qualities are absent, and no much larger clonotype sits a single base away.

Trimming accounts for 5 bases at V and 4 bases at J, while the number of junction bases matched to no gene is 4. The CDR3 measures 13 amino acids from cysteine to phenylalanine. Solely the CDR3 DNA is kept, with 39 bases framed from the first base. The CDR1 and CDR2 encoded by the germline V gene are SGHVS and FQNEAQ. The clonotype comes from a woman in her twenties or thirties in good health and CMV-seropositive. This sequence uses TRBV7-8 and TRBJ1-2, with 7 bases matching TRBD1. The sample consisted of PBMCs. The CDR3 protein is CASSQRTGYGYTF. The sequenced DNA: TGTGCCAGCAGCCAGAGGACAGGCTATGGCTACACCTTC.